This TCR beta chain came from a study of control samples from healthy donors and cancer patients. CDR1 SGHAT and CDR2 FQDESV come from the germline V gene (reference sequence). The CDR3 is 12 residues long. Trimming cost V 5 bases and J 7 bases, with 9 bases left between them. Sequencing used immunoSEQ multiplex PCR; TCRdb keeps in-frame clones, though not all of them. The sample holds 250,000 to 300,000 clones; roughly four fifths are singletons and the top ten take more than 10%. The rearrangement joins TRBV11-1 to TRBJ2-1; weak D call: TRBD2 (6 bases). Source material: PBMCs. The receptor was derived from a woman between 55 and 75 years old with lung cancer. CDR3 in DNA: TGTGCCAGCAGCCTACGGGAGAATGAGCAGTTCTTC. Its protein product is CASSLRENEQFF.